Described below is a single T cell receptor beta chain sequence and its context. Its antigen is unidentified. This sample was included in a study of cytomegalovirus exposure and HLA in healthy donors. Study-wide context: Within the Caucasian-associated ancestry cluster were more than 75% of the 398 genotyped donors.

Primers included in the PCR were 60 Vbeta and 13 Jbeta primers. Repertoires were generated with immunoSEQ multiplex PCR, while TCRdb's copy carries only in-frame clones and drops some. The sample consists of around 250,000 clones, around 81% of them appearing once. The CDR3 sequence is 14 residues long. CDR1 and CDR2 (germline): KGHSH, LQKENI. Trimming took 0 bases from V and 4 from J, leaving 9 bases between them. Study observations and caveats: Roughly uniform sequencing depth across donors was assumed, possibly incorrectly.

This sequence was found in a woman aged 55-69 years in good health and CMV-seropositive. Material: PBMCs. V and J are TRBV18 and TRBJ2-5; D unclear. The CDR3 nucleotides read TGTGCCAGCTCACCACCCGATGCGGCAGAGACCCAGTACTTC. Translation: CASSPPDAAETQYF.